The 14 T cell receptor beta chains given below trace back to one sample, sequenced in a study of beta chain features in type 1 diabetes. Study-level points and caveats: TCRB CDR3 length was moderately but significantly reduced in all four CD4+ subsets of Type 1 diabetes patients.

The investigators reverse transcribed all of the isolated RNA, so they sequenced expressed TCRB transcripts. The table came from immunoSEQ multiplex PCR; TCRdb's copy has only in-frame clones and leaves some out. The table has under 150,000 clones, 9% seen once; the top ten hold about 0.7%. Their target antigens are unknown. The source material was central memory CD4+ T cells from blood. Receptors were obtained from a man aged 25 to 40 with type 1 diabetes.

This clone turned up a few times. The chain links TRBV30 to TRBJ1-1; TRBD1 matches 8 bases. V was pared by 4 bases and J by 1 base, with 5 bases of the junction left unmatched. The CDR3 is made up of 14 amino acids. Germline CDR1 is GTSNPN and CDR2 is SVGIG (reference sequence). The chain's CDR3 is CAWKGTGGNTEAFF. The CDR3 nucleotides read TGTGCCTGGAAGGGGACAGGCGGGAACACTGAAGCTTTCTTT.

V is TRBV2 and J is TRBJ2-3; no reliable D call. V was shortened by 8 bases and J by 1 base, with 10 bases between the two germline ends. This CDR3 contains 13 residues. CDR1 and CDR2 (germline): SNHLY, FYNNEI. CDR3 bases: TGTGCCAGCCTCAAGGAGCGCACAGATACGCAGTATTTT. Translating gives CASLKERTDTQYF.

This clone appeared many times. J is TRBJ2-3 and V is TRBV4-1, with a weak D call TRBD2 (5 bases). The CDR3 runs to 16 residues. Looked up from germline, CDR1 is MGHRA and CDR2 is YSYEKL. Trimming took off 0 bases at V and 4 bases at J, with 14 bases between the two ends. CDR3 protein: CASSQDGRARADTQYF. In nucleotides, the CDR3 is TGCGCCAGCAGCCAAGATGGTCGGGCGAGGGCAGATACGCAGTATTTT.

The chain is built from TRBV30 and TRBJ1-6; D is undetermined. The CDR3 length is 14 residues. Germline CDR1 GTSNPN, CDR2 SVGIG (reference sequence). V lost 0 bases and J 5 bases, leaving 8 bases between the germline ends. The CDR3 DNA reads TGTGCCTGGAGTGTCATAACAGATAATTCACCCCTCCACTTT. Its translation is CAWSVITDNSPLHF.

This clone appeared a few times. V gene TRBV5-1 combines with J gene TRBJ2-7, with TRBD1 identical over 8 bases. The V gene's germline CDR1 is SGHRS and CDR2 YFSETQ. V shed 4 bases and J 2 bases; nucleotides not matched to a gene: 8. This CDR3 has 15 residues. CDR3 DNA: TGCGCCAGCAGCCCGATCAGGGACAGGACCTACGAGCAGTACTTC. Translating gives CASSPIRDRTYEQYF.

This clone came up a few times. The J gene is TRBJ2-7, the V gene TRBV7-2, with D hard to call. Looked up from germline, CDR1 is SGHTA and CDR2 is FQGNSA. V shed 0 bases and J shed 0 bases, with 6 bases lying between them. This CDR3 contains 14 residues. CDR3 protein: CASSLALSSYEQYF. The CDR3 coding sequence is TGTGCCAGCAGCTTAGCGCTGAGCTCCTACGAGCAGTACTTC.

This clone was counted between two and nine times. The CDR3 is CASSSGLPTYNEQFF. CDR3 DNA: TGTGCCAGCAGCTCCGGACTACCCACTTACAATGAGCAGTTCTTC. The gene calls are TRBV5-4 and TRBJ2-1, with D tentatively TRBD2 (6 bases). The V end lost 3 bases, the J end lost 4 bases, and 14 bases lay between the germline ends. Germline V CDR1 and CDR2: SGHNT, YYREEE (reference sequence). CDR3 length equals 15 residues.

The chain couples TRBV16 to TRBJ1-5; D unclear. In germline, CDR1 is KGHSY, CDR2 FQNENV. The CDR3 has 12 residues. The germline V and J ends were trimmed by 4 bases and 7 bases, with 8 bases remaining between them. This chain's CDR3 is CASSLPGQPQHF. The DNA for the CDR3 is TGTGCCAGCAGCCTCCCCGGGCAGCCCCAGCATTTT.

The V and J genes are TRBV7-8 and TRBJ2-5; 10 nucleotides match TRBD1. Losses at the gene ends were 7 bases for V and 5 bases for J; bases not matched to a gene: 13. Per the germline V gene, CDR1 is SGHVS and CDR2 is FQNEAQ. The CDR3 is 16 residues long. As DNA, the CDR3 is TGTGCCAGCACCCCATCCTGGACAGGGGGAGATGAGACCCAGTACTTC. This codes for CASTPSWTGGDETQYF.

This clone was seen a handful of times. The V and J genes are TRBV29-1 and TRBJ1-5, with TRBD1 identical over 8 bases. The CDR3 spans 14 residues. The germline CDR1 and CDR2 sequences are SQVTM and ANQGSEA. Trimming took 4 bases from V and 5 from J; bases not matched to a gene: 7. The CDR3 loop is CSVVGRGQDQPQHF. CDR3 nucleotides: TGCAGCGTTGTGGGCAGGGGGCAGGATCAGCCCCAGCATTTT.

This clone was detected a few times. The chain has TRBV7-9 and TRBJ2-3, with 10 bases lining up with TRBD2. Germline loops: CDR1 SEHNR, CDR2 FQNEAQ (reference sequence). V dropped 5 bases and J dropped 3; count of bases not matched to a gene: 2. This CDR3 is built from 14 residues. CDR3 coding DNA: TGTGCCAGCAGCAGCGGGGGGGCAACAGATACGCAGTATTTT. Translating it yields CASSSGGATDTQYF.

This clone was seen repeatedly, ten times or more. The chain carries TRBV11-2 and TRBJ2-1; 8 nucleotides match TRBD2. V was clipped by 5 bases and J by 5 bases; unmatched bases: 8. In germline, CDR1 is SGHAT, CDR2 FQNNGV. This CDR3 has 15 amino acids. The CDR3 DNA follows: TGTGCCAGCAGCCCGAACCTAGCGGGTAACAATGAGCAGTTCTTC. Translating it yields CASSPNLAGNNEQFF.

The chain combines TRBV30 with TRBJ2-7, with TRBD1 matching over 12 bases. The CDR3 covers 14 residues. The J segment lost 6 bases and the V segment lost 8 bases, leaving 11 bases of the junction unmatched. Germline CDR1 and CDR2: GTSNPN and SVGIG (reference sequence). CDR3 nucleotides: TGTGCCGCAAATCCGGGACAGGGGGCTGGCGAGCAGTACTTC. Translated, it gives CAANPGQGAGEQYF.

This clone was seen a handful of times. V is TRBV18 and J is TRBJ2-2, with D perhaps matching TRBD2 (5 bases). CDR3 length equals 15 residues. Trimming pared 8 bases from V and 1 base from J, leaving 14 bases between. Looked up from germline, CDR1 is KGHSH and CDR2 is LQKENI. The CDR3 protein is CASQKSGVNTGELFF. In DNA form, the CDR3 reads TGTGCCAGCCAAAAGAGCGGAGTGAACACCGGGGAGCTGTTTTTT.